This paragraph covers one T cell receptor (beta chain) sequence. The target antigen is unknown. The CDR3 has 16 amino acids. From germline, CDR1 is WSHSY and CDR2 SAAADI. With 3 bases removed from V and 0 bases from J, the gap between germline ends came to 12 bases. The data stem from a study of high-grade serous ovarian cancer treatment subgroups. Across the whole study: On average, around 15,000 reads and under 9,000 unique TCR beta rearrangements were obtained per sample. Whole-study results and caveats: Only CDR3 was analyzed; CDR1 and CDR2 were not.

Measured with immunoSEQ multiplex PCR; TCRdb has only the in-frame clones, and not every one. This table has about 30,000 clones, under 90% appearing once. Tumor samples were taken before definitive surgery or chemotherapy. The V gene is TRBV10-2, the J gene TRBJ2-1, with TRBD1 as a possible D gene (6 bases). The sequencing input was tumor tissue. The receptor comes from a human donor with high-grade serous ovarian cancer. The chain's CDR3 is CASSDSDRSSYNEQFF. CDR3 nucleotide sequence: TGCGCCAGCAGTGATTCGGACAGAAGCTCCTACAATGAGCAGTTCTTC.